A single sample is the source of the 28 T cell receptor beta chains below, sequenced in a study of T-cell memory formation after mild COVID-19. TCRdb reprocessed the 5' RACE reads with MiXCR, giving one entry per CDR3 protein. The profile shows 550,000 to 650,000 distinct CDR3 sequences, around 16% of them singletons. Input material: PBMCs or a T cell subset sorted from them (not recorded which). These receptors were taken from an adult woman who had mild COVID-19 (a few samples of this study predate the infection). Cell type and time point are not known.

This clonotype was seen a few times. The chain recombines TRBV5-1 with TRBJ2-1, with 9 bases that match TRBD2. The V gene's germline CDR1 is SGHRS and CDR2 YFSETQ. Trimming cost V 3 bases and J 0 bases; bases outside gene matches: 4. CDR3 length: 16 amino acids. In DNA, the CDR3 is TGCGCCAGCAGCTCACTTAGCGGGAGCTCCTACAATGAGCAGTTCTTC. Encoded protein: CASSSLSGSSYNEQFF. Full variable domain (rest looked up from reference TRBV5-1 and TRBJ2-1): KAGVTQTPRYLIKTRGQQVTLSCSPISGHRSVSWYQQTPGQGLQFLFEYFSETQRNKGNFPGRFSGRQFSNSRSEMNVSTLELGDSALYLCASSSLSGSSYNEQFFGPGTRLTVL.

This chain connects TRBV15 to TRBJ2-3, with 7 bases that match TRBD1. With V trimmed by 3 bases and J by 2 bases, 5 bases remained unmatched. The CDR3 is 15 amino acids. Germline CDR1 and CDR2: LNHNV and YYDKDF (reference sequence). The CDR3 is CATSRRGPHTDTQYF. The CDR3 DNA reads TGTGCCACCAGCAGGAGGGGGCCCCACACAGATACGCAGTATTTT.

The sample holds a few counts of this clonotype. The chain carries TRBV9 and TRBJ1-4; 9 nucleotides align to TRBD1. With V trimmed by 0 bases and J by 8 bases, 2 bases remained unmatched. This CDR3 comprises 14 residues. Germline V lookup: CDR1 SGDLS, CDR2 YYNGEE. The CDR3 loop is CASSVADRGEKLFF. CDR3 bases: TGTGCCAGCAGCGTAGCGGACAGGGGAGAAAAACTGTTTTTT.

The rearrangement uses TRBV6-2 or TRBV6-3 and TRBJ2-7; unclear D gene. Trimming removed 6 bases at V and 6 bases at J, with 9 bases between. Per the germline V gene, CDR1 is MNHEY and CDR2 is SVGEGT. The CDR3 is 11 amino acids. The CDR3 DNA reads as TGTGCCAGCAGCCACAGCTTCGAGCAGTACTTC. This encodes CASSHSFEQYF.

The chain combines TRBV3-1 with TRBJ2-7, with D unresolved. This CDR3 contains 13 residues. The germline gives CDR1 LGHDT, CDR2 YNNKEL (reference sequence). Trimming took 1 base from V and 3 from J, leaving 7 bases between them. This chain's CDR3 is CASSQAQYYEQYF. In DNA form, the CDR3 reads TGTGCCAGCAGCCAAGCACAGTACTACGAGCAGTACTTC.

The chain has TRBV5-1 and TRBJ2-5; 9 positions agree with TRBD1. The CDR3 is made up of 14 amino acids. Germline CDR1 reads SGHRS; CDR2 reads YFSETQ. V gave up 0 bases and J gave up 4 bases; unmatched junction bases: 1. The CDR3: CASSLEGQGETQYF. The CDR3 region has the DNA TGCGCCAGCAGCTTGGAGGGACAGGGAGAGACCCAGTACTTC.

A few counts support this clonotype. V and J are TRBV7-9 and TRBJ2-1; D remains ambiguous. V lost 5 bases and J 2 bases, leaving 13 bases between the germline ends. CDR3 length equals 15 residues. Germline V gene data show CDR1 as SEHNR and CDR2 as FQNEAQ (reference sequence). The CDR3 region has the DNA TGTGCCAGCAGCCCGCCTAGGACCGCCTACAATGAGCAGTTCTTC. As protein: CASSPPRTAYNEQFF.

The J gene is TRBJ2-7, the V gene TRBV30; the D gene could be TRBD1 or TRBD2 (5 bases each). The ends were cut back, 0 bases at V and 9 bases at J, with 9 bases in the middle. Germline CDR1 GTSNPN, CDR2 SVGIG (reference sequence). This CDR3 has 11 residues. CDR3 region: CAWSVGTAQYF. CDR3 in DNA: TGTGCCTGGAGTGTTGGGACCGCGCAGTACTTC.

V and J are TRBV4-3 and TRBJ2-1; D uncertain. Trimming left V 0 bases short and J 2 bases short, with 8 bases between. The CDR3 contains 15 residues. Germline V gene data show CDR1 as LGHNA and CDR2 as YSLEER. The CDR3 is CASSQEAVTYNEQFF. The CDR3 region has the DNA TGCGCCAGCAGCCAAGAGGCAGTTACCTACAATGAGCAGTTCTTC.

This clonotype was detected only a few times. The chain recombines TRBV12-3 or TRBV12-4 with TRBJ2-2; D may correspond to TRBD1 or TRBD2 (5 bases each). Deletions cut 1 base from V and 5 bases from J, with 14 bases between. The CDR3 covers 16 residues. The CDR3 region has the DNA TGTGCCAGCAGTTTAGAGGGGCCGGGCGGGACCGGGGAGCTGTTTTTT. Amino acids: CASSLEGPGGTGELFF.

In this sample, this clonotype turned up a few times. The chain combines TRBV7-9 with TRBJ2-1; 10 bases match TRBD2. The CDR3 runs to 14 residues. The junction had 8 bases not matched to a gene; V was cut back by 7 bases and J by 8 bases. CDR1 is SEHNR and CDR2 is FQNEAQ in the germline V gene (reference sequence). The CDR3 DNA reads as TGTGCCAGCATCCCCGCTAGCGGGAGATATGAGCAGTTCTTC. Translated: CASIPASGRYEQFF.

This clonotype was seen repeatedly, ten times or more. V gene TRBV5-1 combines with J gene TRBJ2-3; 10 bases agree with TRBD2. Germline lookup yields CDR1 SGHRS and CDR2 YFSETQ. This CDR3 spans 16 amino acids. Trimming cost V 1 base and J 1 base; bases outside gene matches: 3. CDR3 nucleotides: TGCGCCAGCAGCTTGTTAACTAGCGGGGGCACAGATACGCAGTATTTT. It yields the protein CASSLLTSGGTDTQYF.

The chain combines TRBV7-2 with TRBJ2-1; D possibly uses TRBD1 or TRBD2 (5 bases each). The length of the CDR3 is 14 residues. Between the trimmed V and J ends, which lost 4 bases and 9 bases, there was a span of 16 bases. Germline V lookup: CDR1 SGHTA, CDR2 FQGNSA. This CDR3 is CASSYGASRGEQFF. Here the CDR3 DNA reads TGTGCCAGCAGCTACGGGGCTTCACGGGGTGAGCAGTTCTTC.

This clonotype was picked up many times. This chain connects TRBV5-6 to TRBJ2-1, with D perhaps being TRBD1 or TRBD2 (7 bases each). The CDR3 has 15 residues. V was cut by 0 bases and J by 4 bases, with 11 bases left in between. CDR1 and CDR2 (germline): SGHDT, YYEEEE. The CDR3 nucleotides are TGTGCCAGCAGCTTGGGCCAGGGGGGGTACAATGAGCAGTTCTTC. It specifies CASSLGQGGYNEQFF. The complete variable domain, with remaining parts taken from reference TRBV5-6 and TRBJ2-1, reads DAGVTQSPTHLIKTRGQQVTLRCSPKSGHDTVSWYQQALGQGPQFIFQYYEEEERQRGNFPDRFSGHQFPNYSSELNVNALLLGDSALYLCASSLGQGGYNEQFFGPGTRLTVL.

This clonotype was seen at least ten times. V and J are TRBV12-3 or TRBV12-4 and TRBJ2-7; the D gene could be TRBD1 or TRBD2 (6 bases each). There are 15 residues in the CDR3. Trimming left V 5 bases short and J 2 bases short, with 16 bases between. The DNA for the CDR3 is TGTGCCAGCAGTCCAGGGGACTGGGGAGCCTACGAGCAGTACTTC. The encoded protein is CASSPGDWGAYEQYF.

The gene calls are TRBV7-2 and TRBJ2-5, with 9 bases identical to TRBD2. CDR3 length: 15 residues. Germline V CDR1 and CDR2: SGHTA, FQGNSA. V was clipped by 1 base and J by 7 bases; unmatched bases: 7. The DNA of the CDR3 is TGTGCCAGCAGCTTAGTGCGGGGGGGGTCCCGGACCCAGTACTTC. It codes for CASSLVRGGSRTQYF.

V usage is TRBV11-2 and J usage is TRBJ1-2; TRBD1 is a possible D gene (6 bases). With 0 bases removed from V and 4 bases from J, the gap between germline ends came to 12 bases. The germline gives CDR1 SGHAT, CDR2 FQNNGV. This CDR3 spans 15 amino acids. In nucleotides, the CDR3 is TGTGCCAGCAGCTTAGACCCGGGGGCGATCTATGGCTACACCTTC. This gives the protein CASSLDPGAIYGYTF.

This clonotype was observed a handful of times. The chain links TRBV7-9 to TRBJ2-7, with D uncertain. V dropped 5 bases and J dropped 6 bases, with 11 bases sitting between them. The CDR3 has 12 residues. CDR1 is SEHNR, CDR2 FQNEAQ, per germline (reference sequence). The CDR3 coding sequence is TGTGCCAGCAGCCCCCAGACGGGCGAGCAGTACTTC. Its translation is CASSPQTGEQYF.

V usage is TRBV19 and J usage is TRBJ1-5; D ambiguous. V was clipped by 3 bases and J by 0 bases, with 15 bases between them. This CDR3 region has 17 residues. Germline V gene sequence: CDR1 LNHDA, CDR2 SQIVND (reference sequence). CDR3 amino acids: CASSMAAWAHSNQPQHF. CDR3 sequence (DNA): TGTGCCAGTAGTATGGCCGCGTGGGCCCATAGCAATCAGCCCCAGCATTTT.

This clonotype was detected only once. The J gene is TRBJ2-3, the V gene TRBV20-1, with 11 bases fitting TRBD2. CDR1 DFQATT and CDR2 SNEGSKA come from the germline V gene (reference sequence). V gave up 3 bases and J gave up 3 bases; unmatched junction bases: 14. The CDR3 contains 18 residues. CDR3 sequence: CSARRGAPGLAATDTQYF. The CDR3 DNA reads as TGCAGTGCTAGGAGGGGGGCACCGGGACTAGCGGCAACAGATACGCAGTATTTT.

The CDR3 sequence is CASRPALGSNEQFF. CDR3 DNA sequence: TGTGCCAGCAGACCTGCGCTGGGGAGCAATGAGCAGTTCTTC. The chain couples TRBV7-6 to TRBJ2-1; D might be TRBD2 (5 bases). Germline V CDR1 and CDR2: SGHVS, FNYEAQ. V was clipped by 6 bases and J by 6 bases, with 15 bases between them. The CDR3 covers 14 residues.

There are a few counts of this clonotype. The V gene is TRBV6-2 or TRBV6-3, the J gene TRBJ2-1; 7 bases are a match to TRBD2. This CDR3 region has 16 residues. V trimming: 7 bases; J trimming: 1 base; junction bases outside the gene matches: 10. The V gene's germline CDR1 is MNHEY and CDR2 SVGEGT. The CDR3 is CASIPRDYLSYNEQFF. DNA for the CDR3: TGTGCCAGCATCCCCAGGGACTACCTATCCTACAATGAGCAGTTCTTC.

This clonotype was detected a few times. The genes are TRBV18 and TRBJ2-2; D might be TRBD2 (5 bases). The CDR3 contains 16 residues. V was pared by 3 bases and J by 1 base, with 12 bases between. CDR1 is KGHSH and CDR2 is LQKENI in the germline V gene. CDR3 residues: CASSPSSGMNTGELFF. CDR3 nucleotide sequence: TGTGCCAGCTCACCTTCGTCGGGAATGAACACCGGGGAGCTGTTTTTT. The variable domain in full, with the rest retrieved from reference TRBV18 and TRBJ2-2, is NAGVMQNPRHLVRRRGQEARLRCSPMKGHSHVYWYRQLPEEGLKFMVYLQKENIIDESGMPKERFSAEFPKEGPSILRIQQVVRGDSAAYFCASSPSSGMNTGELFFGEGSRLTVL.

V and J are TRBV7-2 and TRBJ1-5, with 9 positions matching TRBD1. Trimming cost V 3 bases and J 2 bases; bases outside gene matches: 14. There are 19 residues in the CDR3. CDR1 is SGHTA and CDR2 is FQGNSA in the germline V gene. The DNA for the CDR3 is TGTGCCAGCAGCTTTCTTCCCGGGACAGGGAAACTTGGCAATCAGCCCCAGCATTTT. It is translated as CASSFLPGTGKLGNQPQHF.

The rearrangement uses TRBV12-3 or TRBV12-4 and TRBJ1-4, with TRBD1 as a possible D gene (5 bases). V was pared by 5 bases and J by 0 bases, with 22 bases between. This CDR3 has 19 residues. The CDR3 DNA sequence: TGTGCCAGCAGTCCCAGGGTAGAGCGAGCTTCGGCAACTAATGAAAAACTGTTTTTT. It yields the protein CASSPRVERASATNEKLFF.

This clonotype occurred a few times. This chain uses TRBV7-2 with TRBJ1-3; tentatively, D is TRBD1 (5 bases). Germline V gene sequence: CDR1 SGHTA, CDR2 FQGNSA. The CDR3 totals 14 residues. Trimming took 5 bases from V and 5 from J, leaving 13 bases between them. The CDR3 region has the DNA TGTGCCAGCAGCCCGATGGGGGGGAGAAACACCATATATTTT. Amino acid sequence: CASSPMGGRNTIYF.

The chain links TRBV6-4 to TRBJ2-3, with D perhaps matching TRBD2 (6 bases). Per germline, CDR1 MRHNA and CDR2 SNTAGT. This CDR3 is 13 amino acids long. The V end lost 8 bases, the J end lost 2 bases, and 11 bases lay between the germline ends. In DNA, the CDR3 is TGTGCCAGCGCGGGACGGAACACAGATACGCAGTATTTT. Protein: CASAGRNTDTQYF.

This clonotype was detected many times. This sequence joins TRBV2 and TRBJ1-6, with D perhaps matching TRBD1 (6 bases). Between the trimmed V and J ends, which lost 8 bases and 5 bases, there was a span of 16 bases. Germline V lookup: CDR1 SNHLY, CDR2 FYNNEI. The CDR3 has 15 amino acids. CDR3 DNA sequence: TGTGCCAGCCGCCCCGGACAGACGAATAATTCACCCCTCCACTTT. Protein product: CASRPGQTNNSPLHF.